These 30 T cell receptor beta chains came from one sample sequenced in a study of cytomegalovirus exposure and HLA in healthy donors. Amplification used 60 Vbeta primers and 13 Jbeta primers. Repertoires were generated with immunoSEQ multiplex PCR, while TCRdb's copy carries only in-frame clones and drops some. The sample consists of roughly 290,000 clones, 75% to 90% of them appearing once. The sample comprised PBMCs. These receptors were obtained from a girl aged 2 to 9 in good health and CMV-seronegative.

This clone was detected only a few times. This chain connects TRBV4-1 to TRBJ2-7; TRBD1 matches 11 bases. The V gene's germline CDR1 is MGHRA and CDR2 YSYEKL. Trimming took 1 base from V and 2 from J; bases not matched to a gene: 1. The CDR3 runs 15 residues. CDR3 amino acids: CASSQGTGGTYEQYF. For the CDR3, the DNA is TGCGCCAGCAGCCAAGGGACAGGGGGCACCTACGAGCAGTACTTC.

V is TRBV28 and J is TRBJ1-5; no clear D gene. The CDR3 totals 13 residues. The germline V gene encodes CDR1 MDHEN and CDR2 SYDVKM. Trimming stripped 6 bases from V and 6 bases from J, with 12 bases between. The CDR3 reads CASRRLAVQPQHF. CDR3 sequence (DNA): TGTGCCAGCAGGAGATTAGCTGTTCAGCCCCAGCATTTT.

J is TRBJ2-1 and V is TRBV9; 12 bases align to TRBD2. The germline CDR1 and CDR2 sequences are SGDLS and YYNGEE. V trimming: 1 base; J trimming: 0 bases; junction bases outside the gene matches: 8. The length of the CDR3 is 19 residues. In DNA, the CDR3 is TGTGCCAGCAGCGTATCGGGACTAGCGGGTTCGAGCTCCTACAATGAGCAGTTCTTC. Translating it yields CASSVSGLAGSSSYNEQFF.

The rearrangement uses TRBV5-1 and TRBJ1-5, with 11 bases that match TRBD1. CDR1 SGHRS and CDR2 YFSETQ come from the germline V gene. V shed 4 bases and J 9 bases; nucleotides not matched to a gene: 9. CDR3 size: 15 residues. CDR3 sequence (DNA): TGCGCCAGCAGCCCGGGACAGGGGGGCTCGAGGCCCCAGCATTTT. This translates into CASSPGQGGSRPQHF. The full variable domain, rest sourced from reference TRBV5-1 and TRBJ1-5, is KAGVTQTPRYLIKTRGQQVTLSCSPISGHRSVSWYQQTPGQGLQFLFEYFSETQRNKGNFPGRFSGRQFSNSRSEMNVSTLELGDSALYLCASSPGQGGSRPQHFGDGTRLSIL.

This clone was detected only once. The gene calls are TRBV9 and TRBJ2-5, with 7 bases lining up with TRBD2. V shed 3 bases, J shed 1 base, and the junction held 9 bases outside the gene matches. CDR3 length: 16 amino acids. Germline V CDR1 and CDR2: SGDLS, YYNGEE. As DNA, the CDR3 is TGTGCCAGCAGCGGAGGAGCGGGAACTACCCAAGAGACCCAGTACTTC. Translating it yields CASSGGAGTTQETQYF.

This chain links TRBV6-1 with TRBJ1-5; D remains ambiguous. This CDR3 spans 17 amino acids. Germline CDR1 and CDR2: MNHNS and SASEGT. The V end lost 3 bases, the J end lost 4 bases, and 19 bases lay between the germline ends. CDR3 sequence (DNA): TGTGCCAGCAGTGAGCGGGGAACTCTACCCCTAAATCAGCCCCAGCATTTT. Residues: CASSERGTLPLNQPQHF.

This clone was seen more than once but under ten times. V gene TRBV2 combines with J gene TRBJ1-1; D is possibly TRBD1 (5 bases). This CDR3 contains 16 residues. Trimming left V 2 bases short and J 0 bases short, with 13 bases between. CDR1 and CDR2 from the germline V gene are SNHLY and FYNNEI. CDR3 sequence reads: CASSESIVTVNTEAFF. The CDR3 DNA reads TGTGCCAGCAGTGAATCGATAGTGACAGTGAACACTGAAGCTTTCTTT.

This clone was detected a few times. The chain is built from TRBV7-6 and TRBJ1-6, with 8 bases matching TRBD1. This CDR3 has 14 amino acids. Trimming removed 3 bases from V and 8 bases from J; junction bases left unmatched: 3. From germline, CDR1 is SGHVS and CDR2 FNYEAQ. The CDR3 coding sequence is TGTGCCAGCAGCTTGACAGGGGTCCATTCACCCCTCCACTTT. It translates to CASSLTGVHSPLHF.

The chain uses TRBV5-4 and TRBJ1-4, with D possibly TRBD1 on 6 matching bases. With 4 bases removed from V and 5 bases from J, the gap between germline ends came to 12 bases. Looked up from germline, CDR1 is SGHNT and CDR2 is YYREEE (reference sequence). The CDR3 sequence is 14 residues long. The CDR3 sequence is CASSPQGGNEKLFF. The CDR3 bases are TGTGCCAGCAGCCCACAGGGCGGCAATGAAAAACTGTTTTTT.

The CDR3 loop reads CASSIRTDKRLQETQYF. CDR3 DNA: TGCGCCAGCAGTATCCGGACAGACAAGCGCCTACAAGAGACCCAGTACTTC. The chain combines TRBV23-1 with TRBJ2-5, with a weak D call TRBD1 (6 bases). Being an ORF, TRBV23-1 has a function that is uncertain. V was shortened by 5 bases and J by 2 bases, with 21 bases between the two germline ends. This CDR3 contains 17 residues.

The CDR3 here is CASSRGEGSPLHF. The DNA for the CDR3 is TGTGCCAGCTCCCGAGGGGAGGGTTCACCCCTCCACTTT. The V gene is TRBV9, the J gene TRBJ1-6, with D maybe TRBD1 (5 bases). V was shortened by 7 bases and J by 9 bases, with 14 bases between the two germline ends. The germline V gene has CDR1 SGDLS and CDR2 YYNGEE. The CDR3 length is 13 residues. Full variable domain (remainder filled in from reference TRBV9 and TRBJ1-6): DSGVTQTPKHLITATGQRVTLRCSPRSGDLSVYWYQQSLDQGLQFLIQYYNGEERAKGNILERFSAQQFPDLHSELNLSSLELGDSALYFCASSRGEGSPLHFGNGTRLTVT.

V is TRBV7-2 and J is TRBJ1-2, with TRBD1 as a possible D gene (5 bases). Germline V gene sequence: CDR1 SGHTA, CDR2 FQGNSA. This CDR3 spans 12 amino acids. V lost 4 bases, J lost 8 bases, and 11 bases lay in between. The CDR3 coding sequence is TGTGCCAGCAGCTCCAGGGTCGGCGGCTACACCTTC. This gives the protein CASSSRVGGYTF.

This clone was observed a handful of times. V and J are TRBV2 and TRBJ2-1; D might be TRBD2 (5 bases). From germline, CDR1 is SNHLY and CDR2 FYNNEI. Between the trimmed V and J ends, which lost 7 bases and 8 bases, there was a span of 21 bases. This CDR3 comprises 15 residues. CDR3 sequence: CASIGGRSGFHEQFF. Here the CDR3 DNA reads TGTGCCAGCATAGGCGGACGAAGCGGTTTCCATGAGCAGTTCTTC.

V usage is TRBV27 and J usage is TRBJ1-1; D remains ambiguous. This CDR3 is built from 14 residues. Deletions cut 4 bases from V and 1 base from J, with 10 bases between. Germline V gene sequence: CDR1 MNHEY, CDR2 SMNVEV (reference sequence). The CDR3 DNA reads as TGTGCCAGCAGTTCCCCCCCCCGGAACACTGAAGCTTTCTTT. It yields the protein CASSSPPRNTEAFF.

V gene TRBV18 combines with J gene TRBJ2-2, with TRBD1 matching 8 bases. The CDR3 runs 16 residues. V shed 3 bases, J shed 1 base, and the junction held 4 bases outside the gene matches. From germline, CDR1 is KGHSH and CDR2 LQKENI. DNA of the CDR3: TGTGCCAGCTCACCTCGCGGGACAGGGAACACCGGGGAGCTGTTTTTT. Translation: CASSPRGTGNTGELFF.

The rearrangement links TRBV7-2 to TRBJ1-2; TRBD1 agrees at 11 bases. This CDR3 region has 15 residues. V was pared by 5 bases and J by 6 bases, with 8 bases of the junction left unmatched. Germline values: CDR1 SGHTA, CDR2 FQGNSA. CDR3 in DNA: TGTGCCAGCAGCGAACCGGGACAGGGGGTTCATGGCTACACCTTC. Encoded protein: CASSEPGQGVHGYTF.

V gene TRBV7-6 combines with J gene TRBJ1-1, with unresolved D. The V end was cut by 8 bases, the J end by 3 bases, with 7 bases between. The CDR3 is 11 residues long. From germline, CDR1 is SGHVS and CDR2 FNYEAQ. DNA for the CDR3: TGTGCCAGCCTAGGAGACACTGAAGCTTTCTTT. This encodes CASLGDTEAFF. The variable domain in full, with the rest retrieved from reference TRBV7-6 and TRBJ1-1, is GAGVSQSPRYKVTKRGQDVALRCDPISGHVSLYWYRQALGQGPEFLTYFNYEAQQDKSGLPNDRFSAERPEGSISTLTIQRTEQRDSAMYRCASLGDTEAFFGQGTRLTVV.

This clone was counted a few times. The chain joins TRBV7-2 to TRBJ2-3; D uncertain. Germline V gene data show CDR1 as SGHTA and CDR2 as FQGNSA. The CDR3 is made up of 15 amino acids. The V gene lost 2 bases and the J gene lost 1 base, with 10 bases spanning the gap. The CDR3, as DNA: TGTGCCAGCAGCTTAAGACCTAGAGGCACAGATACGCAGTATTTT. Its translation is CASSLRPRGTDTQYF.

V gene TRBV4-1 combines with J gene TRBJ2-2; maybe TRBD2 (5 bases). V lost 4 bases, J lost 2 bases, and 11 bases lay in between. Germline lookup yields CDR1 MGHRA and CDR2 YSYEKL. This CDR3 comprises 15 residues. The CDR3: CASSRGLPNTGELFF. The CDR3 DNA sequence: TGCGCCAGCAGCCGAGGACTCCCAAACACCGGGGAGCTGTTTTTT.

This clone was seen only once. The rearrangement links TRBV29-1 to TRBJ1-2; tentatively, D is TRBD1 (5 bases). Trimming removed 0 bases from V and 3 bases from J, with 14 bases in between. The CDR3 runs to 15 residues. Germline V gene data show CDR1 as SQVTM and CDR2 as ANQGSEA. The CDR3 spells CSVEDRGETDYGYTF. CDR3 nucleotide sequence: TGCAGCGTTGAAGATCGAGGAGAGACAGACTATGGCTACACCTTC.

V and J are TRBV14 and TRBJ2-2; the match to TRBD1 covers 9 bases. CDR3 size: 22 residues. The junction had 26 bases not matched to a gene; V was cut back by 2 bases and J by 7 bases. Germline V CDR1 and CDR2: SGHDN, FVKESK. Here the CDR3 reads CASSQSLGWGKEGQGRVGELFF. The DNA of the CDR3 is TGTGCCAGCAGCCAATCCCTGGGTTGGGGGAAGGAGGGACAGGGTAGGGTCGGGGAGCTGTTTTTT.

The V call is TRBV6-5, the J call TRBJ1-1, with 9 bases fitting TRBD1. V trimming: 2 bases; J trimming: 8 bases; junction bases outside the gene matches: 3. Germline CDR1 reads MNHEY; CDR2 reads SVGAGI. This CDR3 region has 13 residues. CDR3 nucleotide sequence: TGTGCCAGCAGTTACGCCGGGACAGGGGAAGCTTTCTTT. This sequence encodes CASSYAGTGEAFF.

V and J are TRBV29-1 and TRBJ2-3, with D possibly being TRBD1 (6 bases). CDR3 length: 15 residues. Trimming left V 7 bases short and J 2 bases short, with 19 bases between. Germline V lookup: CDR1 SQVTM, CDR2 ANQGSEA. CDR3 residues: CSAKGGPWDTDTQYF. CDR3 sequence (DNA): TGCAGCGCAAAAGGGGGACCCTGGGACACAGATACGCAGTATTTT.

This clone was picked up one time. V usage is TRBV5-6 and J usage is TRBJ1-2; possibly TRBD1 for D (6 bases). Germline assignment: CDR1 SGHDT and CDR2 YYEEEE. V dropped 1 base and J dropped 2 bases, with 24 bases sitting between them. The length of the CDR3 is 19 residues. Here the CDR3 reads CASSLIAWTASAANYGYTF. CDR3 nucleotides: TGTGCCAGCAGCTTGATTGCCTGGACAGCCTCCGCCGCCAACTATGGCTACACCTTC.

V gene TRBV5-1 combines with J gene TRBJ2-1; D perhaps matches TRBD2 (7 bases). V was shortened by 7 bases and J by 0 bases, with 11 bases between the two germline ends. The CDR3 runs 14 residues. Germline V CDR1 and CDR2: SGHRS, YFSETQ. The CDR3 is CASGGGGSYNEQFF. In DNA form, the CDR3 reads TGCGCCAGCGGGGGCGGGGGCTCCTACAATGAGCAGTTCTTC.

This rearrangement joins TRBV23-1 to TRBJ2-2, with D maybe TRBD1 (5 bases). TRBV23-1 is given ORF status, its function remaining uncertain. V gave up 4 bases and J gave up 3 bases, with 12 bases separating them. The CDR3 consists of 15 residues. The CDR3 region has the DNA TGCGCCAGCAGTCCAGGCAGGGCCCACACCGGGGAGCTGTTTTTT. It codes for CASSPGRAHTGELFF.

The rearrangement joins TRBV5-6 to TRBJ2-7; 10 nucleotides align to TRBD2. The germline V gene has CDR1 SGHDT and CDR2 YYEEEE. After removal of 2 bases from V and 1 base from J, the junction contained 3 bases not matched to a gene. This CDR3 spans 15 amino acids. DNA for the CDR3: TGTGCCAGCAGCTTCGGACTAGCGGAATCCTACGAGCAGTACTTC. Protein sequence: CASSFGLAESYEQYF.

This chain links TRBV30 with TRBJ2-5, with TRBD2 as a possible D gene (6 bases). This CDR3 region has 13 residues. The ends were cut back, 0 bases at V and 1 base at J, with 6 bases in the middle. CDR1 and CDR2 from the germline V gene are GTSNPN and SVGIG (reference sequence). CDR3 DNA: TGTGCCTGGAGTGTGGGACTCCAAGAGACCCAGTACTTC. As protein: CAWSVGLQETQYF.

The chain couples TRBV5-1 to TRBJ1-3, with D tentatively TRBD1 (6 bases). Germline V gene sequence: CDR1 SGHRS, CDR2 YFSETQ. The CDR3 covers 20 residues. Trimming stripped 0 bases from V and 0 bases from J, with 22 bases between. The CDR3 DNA reads TGCGCCAGCAGCTTGGTTTCCCCACCGACAGGCCACTTCTCTGGAAACACCATATATTTT. It yields the protein CASSLVSPPTGHFSGNTIYF.

The chain carries TRBV11-2 and TRBJ2-3; 9 bases are shared with TRBD2. With 2 bases clipped from V and 2 bases from J, the junction kept 2 bases outside the gene matches. The CDR3 extends over 15 amino acids. CDR1 and CDR2 from the germline V gene are SGHAT and FQNNGV. The CDR3 nucleotides are TGTGCCAGCAGCTTACTAGCGGGACACACAGATACGCAGTATTTT. This translates into CASSLLAGHTDTQYF.